This note documents a single T cell receptor beta chain sequence. What it binds is unknown. The data were produced by immunoSEQ multiplex PCR, yet TCRdb's version contains in-frame clones alone and is incomplete. Of about 36,000 clones listed, 88% are singletons. These data are taken from a study of T cell clonotyping in hematopoietic cell transplantation. Study conclusions and caveats: Recipient TCR diversity dropped after transplant; expanded clonotypes rose from day 30 to 180. Higher Inverse Simpson Index values in graft donor and pretransplant recipient predicted broader posttransplant TCR diversity.

The TCR comes from a woman in her 40s in good health. Some clones in this sample may be carry-over from other donors' samples. Material: peripheral blood mononuclear cells.

In DNA, the CDR3 is TGCGCCAGCAGCTCGGGACTCCCCAACCGCGAGCAGTACTTC. Its protein product is CASSSGLPNREQYF. V usage is TRBV5-1 and J usage is TRBJ2-7; a weak D match, TRBD2 (6 bases). Trimming took off 3 bases at V and 6 bases at J, with 16 bases between the two ends. CDR1 and CDR2 from the germline V gene are SGHRS and YFSETQ. CDR3 size: 14 residues.